One and the same sample provided the 20 T cell receptor beta chains below, sequenced in a study of blood T cell repertoires in COVID-19 (TCRdb year 2020). The protocol used for the library was the immunoSEQ multiplex PCR assay. TCRdb holds this immuneACCESS table with in-frame rearrangements only. Some clones are missing; in checked studies, unresolved V genes explain under half, and the rest has no known cause. Recorded for this sample are roughly 40,000 clones; 76% of them occurred a single time. About 8.7% of the sample is in the top ten clones. Input material: peripheral blood. These receptors were obtained from a man aged 70-80 years with active or convalescent COVID-19.

The V and J genes are TRBV28 and TRBJ1-2; 8 bases agree with TRBD1. Germline trimming cut 6 bases from V and 4 bases from J; bases unmatched to any gene: 7. The CDR3 has 14 amino acids. Per the germline V gene, CDR1 is MDHEN and CDR2 is SYDVKM. In DNA form, the CDR3 reads TGTGCCAGCAGGCAGGGGGCGCCCCTCTATGGCTACACCTTC. Protein sequence: CASRQGAPLYGYTF.

The DNA of the CDR3 is TGTGCCTGGAGCGGTCTAGCCGCGGGGACCGGGGAGCTGTTTTTT. It encodes CAWSGLAAGTGELFF. The V and J genes are TRBV30 and TRBJ2-2; the D gene is possibly TRBD2 (6 bases). This CDR3 comprises 15 residues. Germline assignment: CDR1 GTSNPN and CDR2 SVGIG (reference sequence). Trimming removed 3 bases at V and 5 bases at J, with 16 bases between.

The chain joins TRBV14 to TRBJ1-1; D call uncertain. Germline CDR1 and CDR2: SGHDN and FVKESK. V was shortened by 1 base and J by 4 bases, with 7 bases between the two germline ends. This CDR3 has 13 amino acids. CDR3 nucleotide sequence: TGTGCCAGCAGCCAAGGAGGGTTCACTGAAGCTTTCTTT. Its protein product is CASSQGGFTEAFF.

The V call is TRBV5-5, the J call TRBJ1-4; TRBD1 aligns across 8 bases. The J segment lost 8 bases and the V segment lost 0 bases, leaving 6 bases of the junction unmatched. The CDR3 extends over 15 amino acids. Germline V lookup: CDR1 SGHKS, CDR2 YYEKEE (reference sequence). In DNA, the CDR3 is TGTGCCAGCAGCTTGGTCGTGACAGGGGACGAAAAACTGTTTTTT. Translating gives CASSLVVTGDEKLFF.

This chain links TRBV4-1 with TRBJ1-1; D is undetermined. Trimming cost V 4 bases and J 5 bases, with 20 bases left between them. This CDR3 has 16 residues. Germline V CDR1 and CDR2: MGHRA, YSYEKL. The CDR3 loop reads CASSPVGRDSETEAFF. The DNA of the CDR3 is TGCGCCAGCAGCCCCGTGGGGAGGGATTCTGAAACTGAAGCTTTCTTT.

In this sample, this clone turned up a few times. The chain combines TRBV6-5 with TRBJ1-2, with a weak D call TRBD1 (6 bases). Germline V lookup: CDR1 MNHEY, CDR2 SVGAGI. V dropped 6 bases and J dropped 8 bases, with 13 bases sitting between them. This CDR3 has 12 amino acids. This CDR3 reads CASRDRRKGYTF. In nucleotides, the CDR3 is TGTGCCAGCAGGGACAGACGGAAGGGCTACACCTTC.

The rearrangement joins TRBV3-1 (or the pseudogene TRBV3-2) to TRBJ2-5; tentative D call: TRBD1 (5 bases). Trimming removed 3 bases from V and 1 base from J, with 12 bases in between. This CDR3 has 15 amino acids. The germline V gene encodes CDR1 LGHDT and CDR2 YNNKEL (reference sequence). The CDR3 sequence: CASSQPTALQETQYF. CDR3 in DNA: TGTGCCAGCAGCCAGCCGACAGCTCTCCAAGAGACCCAGTACTTC.

The chain employs TRBV30 and TRBJ1-5; D gene ambiguous. Germline V gene data show CDR1 as GTSNPN and CDR2 as SVGIG (reference sequence). There are 16 residues in the CDR3. The V and J ends lost 0 bases and 7 bases respectively, with 19 bases between them. The CDR3 is CAWSVQGLTRGQPQHF. The CDR3 bases are TGTGCCTGGAGTGTACAAGGTTTGACACGTGGACAGCCCCAGCATTTT. The full variable domain, in which reference TRBV30 and TRBJ1-5 provide the parts outside the CDR3, is SQTIHQWPATLVQPVGSPLSLECTVEGTSNPNLYWYRQAAGRGLQLLFYSVGIGQISSEVPQNLSASRPQDRQFILSSKKLLLSDSGFYLCAWSVQGLTRGQPQHFGDGTRLSIL.

The chain is built from TRBV5-4 and TRBJ2-1; 8 bases line up with TRBD2. Germline CDR1 is SGHNT and CDR2 is YYREEE (reference sequence). The CDR3 has 16 residues. The ends lost 2 bases at V and 5 bases at J; junction bases unmatched: 9. The DNA of the CDR3 is TGTGCCAGCAGCTTAGCCGCGGGGGGCCATCACAATGAGCAGTTCTTC. Translation: CASSLAAGGHHNEQFF.

This chain uses TRBV29-1 with TRBJ2-3, with 8 bases identical to TRBD2. J lost 3 bases, V lost 6 bases, and 5 bases had no gene match. Looked up from germline, CDR1 is SQVTM and CDR2 is ANQGSEA. The CDR3 length is 13 residues. The CDR3, as DNA: TGCAGCGTGCTAGGACTAGCTACAGATACGCAGTATTTT. It specifies CSVLGLATDTQYF.

This chain uses TRBV7-9 with TRBJ1-3; tentatively, D is TRBD1 (6 bases). Trimming removed 5 bases from V and 3 bases from J, with 17 bases in between. The CDR3 has 16 amino acids. Germline V gene lookup returns CDR1 SEHNR and CDR2 FQNEAQ (reference sequence). This CDR3 reads CASSGAGRGNGNTIYF. The CDR3 nucleotides are TGTGCCAGCAGCGGTGCCGGCAGGGGCAATGGAAACACCATATATTTT.

The chain joins TRBV7-7 to TRBJ2-3; TRBD2 is a possible D gene (5 bases). This CDR3 contains 15 residues. Germline lookup yields CDR1 SSHAT and CDR2 FNYEAQ (reference sequence). V dropped 5 bases and J dropped 3 bases, with 15 bases sitting between them. The CDR3: CASSKEGLMTDTQYF. CDR3 nucleotides: TGTGCCAGCAGCAAAGAGGGTCTCATGACAGATACGCAGTATTTT.

This clone was seen a handful of times. At one of its ends the junction is not consistent with the germline gene, which may arise from a read error. V and J are TRBV7-7 and TRBJ2-1; 10 bases map to TRBD1. CDR3 length: 15 residues. Germline values: CDR1 SSHAT, CDR2 FNYEAQ (reference sequence). CDR3: CASSSGQGKMNEQFF. CDR3 coding DNA: TGTGCTAGCAGCTCGGGACAGGGGAAGATGAATGAGCAGTTCTTC.

This clone occurred a few times. CDR3 nucleotide sequence: TGTGCCAGCAGTGATTCAGGCTACACCTTC. Its protein is CASSDSGYTF. The genes are TRBV2 and TRBJ1-2; D not resolved. The CDR3 sequence is 10 residues long. CDR1 SNHLY and CDR2 FYNNEI come from the germline V gene. Trimming pared 3 bases from V and 8 bases from J, leaving 4 bases between.

This chain uses TRBV6-5 with TRBJ1-1, with 9 bases that match TRBD1. This CDR3 has 16 residues. The ends lost 3 bases at V and 2 bases at J; junction bases unmatched: 7. Germline V gene sequence: CDR1 MNHEY, CDR2 SVGAGI. CDR3 in amino acids: CASSYSPGQGNTEAFF. The CDR3 region has the DNA TGTGCCAGCAGTTATTCGCCGGGACAGGGCAACACTGAAGCTTTCTTT.

The gene calls are TRBV2 and TRBJ1-2, with 7 bases fitting TRBD1. CDR3 size: 15 residues. Germline CDR1 is SNHLY and CDR2 is FYNNEI. With 4 bases clipped from V and 7 bases from J, the junction kept 12 bases outside the gene matches. CDR3 sequence (DNA): TGTGCCAGCAGTGCCAACAGGGGATCGCTAGGTGGCTACACCTTC. This codes for CASSANRGSLGGYTF.

The V gene is TRBV7-9, the J gene TRBJ1-1, with D possibly matching TRBD1 (5 bases). From germline, CDR1 is SEHNR and CDR2 FQNEAQ (reference sequence). The V end was cut by 3 bases, the J end by 5 bases, with 16 bases between. The CDR3 is 15 residues long. CDR3 sequence: CASSLMQGGETEAFF. DNA of the CDR3: TGTGCCAGCAGCTTGATGCAGGGAGGGGAAACTGAAGCTTTCTTT.

The chain carries TRBV18 and TRBJ2-7, with 8 bases aligning to TRBD1. The J segment lost 4 bases and the V segment lost 4 bases, leaving 3 bases of the junction unmatched. CDR1 is KGHSH, CDR2 LQKENI, per germline. This CDR3 contains 13 residues. The CDR3 nucleotides read TGTGCCAGCTCACTAACAGGGGGGTACGAGCAGTACTTC. Residues: CASSLTGGYEQYF.

The rearrangement links TRBV28 to TRBJ1-5; possibly TRBD1 for D (6 bases). CDR1 is MDHEN and CDR2 is SYDVKM in the germline V gene. The CDR3 is made up of 15 amino acids. Trimming stripped 5 bases from V and 4 bases from J, with 15 bases between. The CDR3 nucleotides read TGTGCCAGCAGTCGTAGGAACAGGGCTAATCAGCCCCAGCATTTT. This encodes CASSRRNRANQPQHF.

A single count supports this clone. CDR3 sequence: CASSVAGGSGGAETQYF. CDR3 nucleotides: TGTGCCAGCAGCGTAGCTGGTGGTAGCGGGGGGGCAGAGACCCAGTACTTC. The chain is built from TRBV9 and TRBJ2-5; TRBD2 aligns across 11 bases. V shed 0 bases and J 4 bases; nucleotides not matched to a gene: 8. The V gene's germline CDR1 is SGDLS and CDR2 YYNGEE. The CDR3 is 17 amino acids.